The 10 T cell receptor beta chains in this list originate from one sample, sequenced in a study of cytomegalovirus exposure and HLA in healthy donors. Amplification used 60 Vbeta primers and 13 Jbeta primers. This table comes from immunoSEQ multiplex PCR, and its TCRdb copy is limited to in-frame clones, with some not included. This sample carries fewer than 120,000 clones, roughly 78% of them seen once, and the ten largest clones take around 1.2%. Sequenced input: PBMCs. Receptor source: a woman in her thirties in good health and CMV-seronegative.

The table lists this clone with a few counts. The chain employs TRBV7-6 and TRBJ1-1, with TRBD1 matching over 9 bases. V trimming: 1 base; J trimming: 5 bases; junction bases outside the gene matches: 8. The germline V gene has CDR1 SGHVS and CDR2 FNYEAQ. The CDR3 consists of 16 residues. The CDR3 region has the DNA TGTGCCAGCAGCTTAGTGGAGACAGGGGGGAAAACTGAAGCTTTCTTT. This gives the protein CASSLVETGGKTEAFF.

The chain combines TRBV7-3 with TRBJ2-7; 7 nucleotides agree with TRBD1. Trimming took 5 bases from V and 5 from J; bases not matched to a gene: 6. Germline V gene sequence: CDR1 SGHTA, CDR2 FQGTGA. The CDR3 is 13 residues long. The CDR3 spells CASSQDRVHEQYF. CDR3 DNA sequence: TGTGCCAGCAGCCAAGACAGGGTCCACGAGCAGTACTTC.

V gene TRBV25-1 combines with J gene TRBJ2-7; the match to TRBD2 covers 7 bases. Germline assignment: CDR1 MGHDK and CDR2 SYGVNS. Trimming took 11 bases from V and 6 from J; bases not matched to a gene: 10. The CDR3 loop spans 12 amino acids. CDR3 nucleotides: TGTGCCGTTCGGGCTTCGGGGGGCGAGCAGTACTTC. It is translated as CAVRASGGEQYF.

There are a few counts of this clone. This chain joins TRBV7-9 and TRBJ2-3; possibly TRBD1 for D (6 bases). The CDR3 length is 15 residues. Trimming pared 2 bases from V and 1 base from J, leaving 10 bases between. The germline V gene encodes CDR1 SEHNR and CDR2 FQNEAQ (reference sequence). CDR3 amino acids: CASSLRRQGTDTQYF. The CDR3 DNA reads TGTGCCAGCAGCTTAAGGCGACAGGGCACAGATACGCAGTATTTT.

V usage is TRBV6-5 and J usage is TRBJ2-1, with TRBD2 matching over 12 bases. Germline V CDR1 and CDR2: MNHEY, SVGAGI. The trim removed 6 bases at V and 7 bases at J, leaving 7 bases unmatched. The CDR3 has 15 amino acids. The CDR3, as DNA: TGTGCCAGCAGCATTACTAGCGGGGGGCGGAATGAGCAGTTCTTC. Its translation is CASSITSGGRNEQFF.

This sequence joins TRBV29-1 and TRBJ2-1, with TRBD2 matching 10 bases. Germline CDR1 reads SQVTM; CDR2 reads ANQGSEA. CDR3 length: 18 amino acids. V lost 7 bases and J lost 3; bases outside the gene matches: 18. This chain's CDR3 is CSARWARRRTSGYNEQFF. CDR3 nucleotide sequence: TGCAGCGCCCGATGGGCGAGACGACGGACTAGCGGCTACAATGAGCAGTTCTTC.

Notes on this clone: The junction and the germline gene differ at one end; a read error may be behind it. The V and J genes are TRBV27 and TRBJ2-5; TRBD1 agrees at 7 bases. The V gene's germline CDR1 is MNHEY and CDR2 SMNVEV (reference sequence). CDR3 length equals 12 residues. The CDR3 region is CASNHQGETQHF. For the CDR3, the DNA is TGTGCCAGCAATCACCAGGGGGAGACCCAGCACTTC.

Of note for this clone: In the same sample, other DNA sequences code for this CDR3. The chain is built from TRBV5-1 and TRBJ2-7; possible D gene TRBD1, 5 bases. The germline V gene has CDR1 SGHRS and CDR2 YFSETQ. V lost 2 bases and J lost 3, with 12 bases in between. This CDR3 has 14 residues. DNA for the CDR3: TGCGCCAGCAGCTTCGGCCAGGGAAGCTACGAGCAGTACTTC. The encoded protein is CASSFGQGSYEQYF.

The chain employs TRBV7-9 and TRBJ2-7, with 8 bases aligning to TRBD1. The CDR3 spans 14 residues. The V gene's germline CDR1 is SEHNR and CDR2 FQNEAQ (reference sequence). Losses at the gene ends were 5 bases for V and 9 bases for J; bases not matched to a gene: 12. Written as DNA, the CDR3 is TGTGCCAGCAGCCTCCTGGGGACAGGCCCTGGGCAGTACTTC. This codes for CASSLLGTGPGQYF.

The chain uses TRBV2 and TRBJ1-2; 7 nucleotides match TRBD1. The length of the CDR3 is 15 residues. After removal of 4 bases from V and 7 bases from J, the junction contained 12 bases not matched to a gene. The germline V gene has CDR1 SNHLY and CDR2 FYNNEI. CDR3 sequence reads: CASSAWGPPGGGYTF. CDR3 nucleotides: TGTGCCAGCAGTGCCTGGGGACCTCCAGGGGGTGGCTACACCTTC.